The clone carrying this T cell receptor beta chain showed up just once. Sequencing was performed with immunoSEQ multiplex PCR; in TCRdb, only in-frame clones are kept and a portion is missing. Found here are roughly 40,000 clones, more than 70% of them singletons; the top ten hold 3% to 4%. The data originate from a study of blood T cell repertoires in COVID-19. About the research overall: COVID-19 samples, acute and convalescent, were from the United States, Italy and Spain. T cells, B-cell-depleted T cells, or PBMCs supplied cDNA or gDNA.

The clonotype comes from a human donor in a cohort sampled during active COVID-19. Sequencing used peripheral blood.

In DNA, the CDR3 is TGTGCCAGCAGCTTGGATCCAGCGGGAGGGTATTACAATGAGCAGTTCTTC. Protein: CASSLDPAGGYYNEQFF. The chain uses TRBV5-5 and TRBJ2-1, with 10 bases fitting TRBD2. The V and J ends lost 0 bases and 4 bases, in that order; junction bases with no gene match: 7. This CDR3 has 17 amino acids. CDR1 is SGHKS and CDR2 is YYEKEE in the germline V gene (reference sequence).